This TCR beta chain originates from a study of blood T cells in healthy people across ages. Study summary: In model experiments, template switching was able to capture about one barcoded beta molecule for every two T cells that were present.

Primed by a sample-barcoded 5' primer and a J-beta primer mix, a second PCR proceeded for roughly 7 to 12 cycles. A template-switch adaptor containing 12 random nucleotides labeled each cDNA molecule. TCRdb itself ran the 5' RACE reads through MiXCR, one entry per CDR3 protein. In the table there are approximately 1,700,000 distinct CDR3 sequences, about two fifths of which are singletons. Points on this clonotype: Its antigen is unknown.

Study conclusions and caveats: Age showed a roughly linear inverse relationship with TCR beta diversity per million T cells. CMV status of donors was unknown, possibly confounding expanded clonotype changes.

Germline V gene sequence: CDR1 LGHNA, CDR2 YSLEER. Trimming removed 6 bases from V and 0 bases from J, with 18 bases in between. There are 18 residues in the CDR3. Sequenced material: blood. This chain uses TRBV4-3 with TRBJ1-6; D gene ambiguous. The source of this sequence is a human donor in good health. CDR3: CASSHPNTTISYNSPLHF. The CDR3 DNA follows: TGCGCCAGCAGTCACCCGAACACAACTATCTCCTATAATTCACCCCTCCACTTT.